This T cell receptor beta chain emerged from a study of T cell responses to AZD1222 COVID-19 vaccine (dated by TCRdb to the early 2020s). The study in broad terms: A total of approximately 250 trial participants underwent TCR sequencing, of whom some 200 had received two doses of AZD1222 and 26 had received two doses of the MenACWY control vaccine. Enrollment into the trials was organized by age into subgroups of 18-55, 56-69 and 70-plus years, and those subgroups contained approximately 150, 30 and 60 TCR-sequenced participants, respectively.

The CDR3 regions of human TCRbeta chains were analyzed by immunosequencing. The original methods were these. Repertoire TCRs were checked for matches against a reference library of SARS-CoV-2-specific TCRs that had been generated using the MIRA antigen-specificity platform. Breadth meant the fraction of unique TCRs that were SARS-CoV-2-associated, whereas depth meant the fraction of total T cells that were SARS-CoV-2-associated. Using the MIRA data, each spike-specific TCR was mapped to the spike region that the TCR reacts to and placed in a CD4 or CD8 class. Log10-transformed breadth and depth values were compared by one-way ANOVA with Sidak's multiple comparisons tests. Held by TCRdb, this immuneACCESS table contains in-frame sequences only and omits some clones. Under half of the omission traces to an unresolved V gene where checked; the cause of the rest is unknown. V and J calls and clone size come straight from that table; D and trimming were deduced from the DNA. This sample comprises 110,000 or so clones, roughly nine tenths of them detected only once. Roughly 3% of the sample lies in the top ten.

Study-level results and caveats: In the small 56-69-year group, the increase in depth fell short of significance, most likely because of low power. Conclusions about previously exposed vaccinees were limited because only six AZD1222 recipients were SARS-CoV-2 seropositive at baseline. Nearly half of unique spike-specific TCRs reportedly recognized epitopes outside regions mutated in the B.1.351 and B.1.1.7 variants. Participants were mostly white British, with more females than males. The authors suggested clonal diversity may have been underestimated. CD4 TCRs associated with the vaccine covered the entire spike protein, and the dominant responses were in regions 160-218 and 743-854. A significant rise in spike-specific TCR breadth and depth was observed after two AZD1222 doses relative to day 0 and relative to MenACWY recipients. No day 14 peak-response samples were available, so repertoires were characterized only after the peak T cell response.

As for this clone: Its antigen is not yet known. Base qualities are not provided; no much larger clone lies one nucleotide away.

The sample's time point label, decoded: baseline before first vaccination. What this sample's treatment or condition label stands for: meningococcal conjugate vaccine given as trial control. Vaccinee samples came from UK trials COV001 and COV002, including a single-blind randomized controlled phase 2/3 trial of AZD1222 (ChAdOx1 nCoV-19) in healthy adults. Trial participant PBMC samples were collected at day 0 and day 28 after the second dose for TCRbeta chain sequencing. Including cysteine and phenylalanine, the CDR3 has 15 amino acids. Only the CDR3 DNA is retained, 45 bases long and in frame from the first base. V is trimmed back by 2 bases and J by 4 bases, and the junction contains 3 bases that no gene match accounts for. For CDR1 and CDR2, the germline V gene (reference sequence) lists GTSNPN and SVGIG.

The receptor's source is an adult in good health. Material: peripheral blood, obtained on day 0 of MenACWY control vaccination. The rearrangement joined TRBV30 to TRBJ2-2, with 11 bases aligning to TRBD2. The CDR3 region: CAWSISGGATGELFF. The DNA sequence follows: TGTGCCTGGAGTATTAGCGGGGGGGCCACCGGGGAGCTGTTTTTT.